The rows below give T cell receptor beta chains drawn from one sample of a study of response to subunit inactivated influenza vaccine. TCRdb called the RT-PCR reads again in MiXCR, with one record for every CDR3 protein. The table has hundreds of thousands of distinct CDR3 sequences, 15% to 20% seen once. This material consisted of PBMCs from blood, taken 4 to 6 days after vaccination. Receptors originate from a man between 50 and 59 years old who received an inactivated influenza vaccine. CDR3s include the opening cysteine and the closing phenylalanine or tryptophan. D genes are given only for firm matches. Clone size is not always given. Where it is, it says once, few, many or a class for expanded clones.

len	d_gene	v_gene	j_gene	abundance	CDR3aa	CDR3nt
13	-	TRBV12-3/TRBV12-4	TRBJ1-1	few	CASSYNWGTEAFF	TGTGCCAGCAGTTACAACTGGGGCACTGAAGCTTTCTTT
15	TRBD1	TRBV12-3/TRBV12-4	TRBJ2-1	once	CASRHTGTGDNEQFF	TGTGCCAGCAGGCATACCGGGACAGGGGACAATGAGCAGTTCTTC
17	TRBD2	TRBV7-9	TRBJ2-3	-	CASRPVGGRGSADTQYF	TGTGCCAGCAGGCCGGTCGGCGGGAGAGGGTCGGCAGATACGCAGTATTTT
14	TRBD1	TRBV20-1	TRBJ1-1	-	CSARGTGGVTEAFF	TGCAGTGCTAGAGGGACAGGGGGAGTCACTGAAGCTTTCTTT
15	-	TRBV6-5	TRBJ2-1	few	CASSLEGGLWFEQFF	TGTGCCAGCAGTCTCGAGGGGGGGCTCTGGTTTGAGCAGTTCTTC
16	-	TRBV20-1	TRBJ1-1	-	CSAKGLRGRTNTEAFF	TGCAGTGCTAAGGGTCTCCGGGGACGAACGAACACTGAAGCTTTCTTT
15	TRBD1	TRBV15	TRBJ2-2	-	CATSSGTAPAGELFF	TGTGCCACCAGCAGTGGGACAGCCCCAGCCGGGGAGCTGTTTTTT
15	TRBD2	TRBV10-3	TRBJ2-7	many	CAIRNSGSLSYEQYF	TGTGCCATCAGGAATAGCGGGAGTTTGTCCTACGAGCAGTACTTC
14	-	TRBV5-1	TRBJ2-6	many	CASTGNSGANVLTF	TGCGCCAGTACAGGGAACTCTGGGGCCAACGTCCTGACTTTC
15	-	TRBV7-6	TRBJ2-1	-	CASSLAGYAYNEQFF	TGTGCCAGCAGCTTAGCAGGGTACGCATACAATGAGCAGTTCTTC
17	TRBD2	TRBV15	TRBJ2-2	few	CATSRALTSGRGGELFF	TGTGCCACCAGCAGAGCCCTTACTAGCGGGAGAGGCGGGGAGCTGTTTTTT
14	TRBD2	TRBV10-3	TRBJ2-7	-	CAISASGSNYEQYF	TGTGCCATCAGTGCTAGCGGATCCAACTACGAGCAGTACTTC
14	-	TRBV5-1	TRBJ1-1	few	CASSTGTQNTEAFF	TGCGCCAGCAGCACCGGGACTCAGAACACTGAAGCTTTCTTT
15	-	TRBV7-2	TRBJ2-2	-	CASSPRARYTGELFF	TGTGCCAGCAGCCCACGGGCTCGCTACACCGGGGAGCTGTTTTTT
12	-	TRBV29-1	TRBJ1-2	few	CSVVDGNYGYTF	TGCAGCGTTGTGGACGGGAACTATGGCTACACCTTC
14	-	TRBV4-3	TRBJ2-7	-	CASSQGVGSYEQYF	TGCGCCAGCAGCCAAGGGGTGGGTTCCTACGAGCAGTACTTC
15	TRBD1	TRBV27	TRBJ1-6	-	CASTFSGQDNSPLHF	TGTGCCAGCACATTTTCGGGACAGGATAATTCACCCCTCCACTTT
14	TRBD2	TRBV28	TRBJ2-1	-	CASGTHTSANEQFF	TGTGCCAGCGGTACCCATACTAGCGCCAATGAGCAGTTCTTC
16	-	TRBV7-3	TRBJ2-3	few	CASSLSPGGGADTQYF	TGTGCCAGCAGCTTAAGTCCGGGGGGCGGCGCAGATACGCAGTATTTT
14	TRBD1	TRBV12-3/TRBV12-4	TRBJ2-3	many	CASKWDRDVNTQYF	TGTGCCAGCAAATGGGACAGGGATGTCAATACGCAGTATTTT
14	-	TRBV29-1	TRBJ2-7	-	CSVDGQGIGHEQYF	TGCAGCGTTGACGGCCAGGGAATCGGTCACGAGCAGTACTTC
14	-	TRBV5-1	TRBJ2-7	-	CASSPQMKASEQYF	TGCGCCAGCAGCCCCCAGATGAAGGCCAGCGAGCAGTACTTC
17	-	TRBV9	TRBJ1-1	-	CASSVGPPGHLGTEAFF	TGTGCCAGCAGCGTTGGTCCCCCGGGACACCTTGGGACTGAAGCTTTCTTT
14	-	TRBV12-3/TRBV12-4	TRBJ2-3	few	CASSLRVSTDTQYF	TGTGCCAGCAGTTTACGGGTCAGCACAGATACGCAGTATTTT
15	TRBD1	TRBV11-2	TRBJ1-3	-	CASSADRETGNTIYF	TGTGCCAGCAGCGCCGACAGGGAAACTGGAAACACCATATATTTT
11	-	TRBV20-1	TRBJ2-5	-	CTPTLQETQYF	TGCACCCCGACACTTCAAGAGACCCAGTACTTC
17	-	TRBV5-1	TRBJ2-3	-	CASSFLGDRAGTDTQYF	TGCGCCAGCAGCTTTCTAGGTGACCGCGCTGGCACAGATACGCAGTATTTT
14	TRBD1	TRBV5-1	TRBJ1-2	few	CASSSGQGISGYTF	TGCGCCAGCAGCTCGGGACAGGGGATAAGTGGCTACACCTTC
11	-	TRBV6-2/TRBV6-3	TRBJ2-7	-	CASSLAEEQYF	TGTGCCAGCAGCCTAGCAGAAGAGCAGTACTTC
10	-	TRBV20-1	TRBJ2-1	many	CSPLDNEQFF	TGCAGTCCATTGGACAATGAGCAGTTCTTC
13	-	TRBV29-1	TRBJ1-1	few	CSVGRRLNTEAFF	TGCAGCGTTGGTCGGAGATTGAACACTGAAGCTTTCTTT
15	TRBD2	TRBV7-2	TRBJ2-7	-	CASSLASSSGYEQYF	TGTGCCAGCAGCTTAGCGAGCTCTAGCGGTTACGAGCAGTACTTC
19	TRBD2	TRBV29-1	TRBJ2-2	few	CSVQLLTSGRLSNTGELFF	TGCAGCGTTCAGCTATTGACTAGCGGGAGGCTTTCGAACACCGGGGAGCTGTTTTTT
14	-	TRBV6-2/TRBV6-3	TRBJ2-2	many	CASSFGPYTGELFF	TGTGCCAGCAGTTTCGGGCCGTACACCGGGGAGCTGTTTTTT
13	-	TRBV10-3	TRBJ2-3	few	CAIRRDDTDTQYF	TGTGCCATCAGAAGAGACGACACAGATACGCAGTATTTT
15	TRBD2	TRBV30	TRBJ2-7	few	CAWNYPGLAGGEQYF	TGTGCCTGGAACTACCCGGGACTAGCGGGAGGCGAGCAGTACTTC
16	TRBD1	TRBV11-2	TRBJ2-3	few	CASSPRTGIYTDTQYF	TGTGCCAGCAGCCCTCGGACAGGGATCTACACAGATACGCAGTATTTT